This T cell receptor (beta chain) stems from a study of cytomegalovirus exposure and HLA in healthy donors (dated by TCRdb to about 2017). Notes on the research overall: According to an earlier analysis of several hundred of the donors, about 180 million T cells yielded some 120 million unique TCR beta sequences and 276 Gb of sequence data. An earlier analysis of 587 of the donors used high-throughput TCR beta sequencing to judge whether each TCR beta V gene segment behaved as functional or pseudogenic. Alongside the repertoire data, information on donor age, sex, ethnicity and CMV serostatus was compiled. Class I and class II HLA loci were covered by the typing at four-digit resolution. The study aimed to test whether signatures of past pathogen exposure could be identified by cataloging public T cell receptors. An early release covering some 640 HLA-typed donors comprised about 300 gigabases of sequencing data and tens of millions of unique TCR sequences. Rather than using new phenotypic data, the later analysis identified candidate immune exposures from TCR beta sequences and from how often those sequences occurred across donors. Four or five DR-DQ haplotypes were handled as single units for association and clustering because linkage in the cohort was strong. Every discovery cohort repertoire had been produced on one sequencing platform. High-throughput TCR immunosequencing, statistical association of individual TCRs with disease status, and machine learning were combined to predict cytomegalovirus infection status. A later genetic analysis used genome-wide SNP genotypes for about 55% of the 666 donors, treating that subset as a discovery cohort. The study used immunosequencing to profile the T cell repertoires of approximately 650 subjects and linked those repertoires to cytomegalovirus serostatus. The number of donors typed differed by locus, with roughly 629-640 for A, B, C, DRB1 and DQB1, more than 500 for DQA1, 600 to 610 for DPA1, and under 490 for DPB1. Of the 350 to 450 genotyped donors, 81% were placed in the genetic ancestry cluster associated with self-reported Caucasian donors. Along with the approximately 650-subject first cohort, a separate validation cohort of roughly 110 different subjects was used. In a later analysis, previously published TCR beta repertoires from 500 to 750 donors were re-analyzed and high-resolution HLA genotyping was added so that TCR occurrence patterns could be studied. On average, 235,054 unique TCR beta nucleotide sequences were sequenced per donor among fewer than 500 genotyped donors of the cohort, with around 19% of those sequences being non-productive.

Comment on this clone: What this receptor recognizes is not known. Base qualities are not provided; no much larger clone lies one nucleotide away.

Overall results and qualifications from the work: In a later analysis, HLA-associated TCR beta chains showed more clonal expansion and lower generation probabilities than non-associated chains that were equally common. Assigning TCR associations to individual alleles was difficult when HLA alleles, especially DR and DQ, strongly co-occurred. Because counts were too low, roughly 17 rarely observed V segments, including chromosome 9 orphons, were left out of the earlier analysis of 587 of the donors. Linkage disequilibrium might explain the correlated functional status among segregating V segments, but an unknown experimental factor could not be excluded. The sequencing pipeline was judged likely to have produced a cluster of highly shared sequence variants as a technical artifact. Because HLA typing was unavailable for some donors at each locus, only the typed subset was used in association tests. The classifier was reported to diagnose cytomegalovirus status with high specificity and sensitivity in both the original cohort and the validation cohort. In an earlier analysis of approximately 590 of the donors, most TCR beta V segments were observed in productive rearrangements about 90% or about 30% of the time, broadly matching IMGT annotations. Compared with the approximately 710-donor mean, donors in an Asian-associated ancestry cluster had fewer N-insertions in productive TCRs, according to a later genetic analysis. In vitro tests confirmed that a few of the cytomegalovirus-associated TCR beta chains recognize cytomegalovirus antigens. Immune exposure information for the cohort was limited to CMV serostatus. Some IMGT-functional V segments, including TRBV6-2 and TRBV6-3, could not be distinguished by the 87-base-pair reads and were therefore excluded. The authors suggested that the approach could potentially be extended to other disease states and immunological phenotypes. In a later analysis, most CMV-associated TCR beta chains were found to appear HLA-restricted, with HLA associations seemingly driven largely by CMV exposure. In a later analysis, the rate of TCR association differed among HLA loci, with DRB1 alleles having the most associated TCRs and HLA-C alleles having the fewest. Most TCR sequences were seen in very few donors, while some public TCRs were found in many individuals. At a false discovery rate of 0.05, a later analysis linked roughly 17,000 TCR beta sequences to specific HLA alleles. In the study, 150 to 200 TCR beta chains were listed as associated with cytomegalovirus. The cohort was sequenced for TCR beta chains only, and without alpha or paired-chain data the features that could be detected were limited. The presence/absence analyses assumed that sequencing depth was roughly uniform across donors, and that assumption may not be true. A later analysis reported that several top co-occurrence clusters appeared linked to parvovirus B19, influenza, CMV and Epstein-Barr virus. In a later genetic analysis, a missense DCLRE1C variant was associated with V-gene and J-gene trimming of TCR beta chains, and the association was replicated in an independent cohort. A further reported finding was that TCR beta sequences accurately predicted the HLA-A and HLA-B alleles for most subjects in the first cohort.

The library was obtained by the immunoSEQ multiplex PCR assay. For the multiplex PCR, a mixture combining 60 forward primers for TCR Vbeta segments and 13 reverse primers for TCR Jbeta segments was used. The CDR3 region of rearranged TCR beta genes was amplified from genomic DNA with a multiplex PCR assay. The Illumina HiSeq System was used to sequence the amplified TCR beta libraries as 87-base-pair reads. The source study handled its data this way. A later analysis counted about 82 million unique TCR beta chains across the 666 repertoires, and around 9.9 million of these chains were shared by at least two donors. A nearest-neighbor algorithm error-corrected the raw reads and collapsed the reads into unique sequences, merging closely related sequences to remove PCR and sequencing errors. To assign V, D and J gene segments, CDR3 sequences were aligned to IMGT reference sequences. For a sequence to be retained, at least a six-nucleotide match to both a V gene segment and a J gene segment was required. Rearrangements were called productive when the CDR3 lacked stop codons and stayed in frame with V and J; all others were non-productive. Following IMGT convention, CDR3 was defined as the stretch from the second conserved V-encoded cysteine to the conserved J-encoded phenylalanine. In an earlier analysis of approximately 500 of the donors, sequences lacking an unambiguous match to a single V gene segment were excluded. In an earlier analysis of 587 of the donors, V segments were called functional above 56.7% productive rearrangements and were called segregating when the between-donor standard deviation exceeded 5%. To diagnose cytomegalovirus status from the catalog of TCR beta chain sequences, a statistical classification framework was built. A later analysis assigned V and J genes by comparing TCR nucleotide sequences with IMGT/GENE-DB human TR gene sequences. In a later analysis, CDR3 sequences and most-parsimonious VDJ recombination scenarios were assigned using the TCRdist pipeline. In a later analysis, each TCR beta chain was defined by its CDR3 amino acid sequence together with its V-gene family, and reads lacking a unique V-gene family were excluded. A later analysis removed over 500 highly shared, low-generation-probability nucleotide sequences to deal with suspected cross-contamination and a sequencing artifact. In a later analysis, a clonal expansion index was calculated for each public chain from normalized within-repertoire ranks of inferred template counts. In a later analysis, generation probabilities were computed with a VDJ recombination model fitted to out-of-frame rearrangements, and the resulting probabilities were checked against IGoR. In a later analysis, TCR-TCR, TCR-HLA and TCR-CMV co-occurrence was scored with hypergeometric tests, and a repertoire-size bias correction was applied to TCR pairs. In a later analysis, false discovery rates were estimated by permuting HLA or CMV assignments 20 times. In a later analysis, co-occurring TCRs were grouped using DBSCAN, and TCRdist sequence similarity was added for clustering within HLA-allele-positive subsets. For co-occurrence clustering, repertoires with fewer than 30,000 or more than 120,000 public chains were excluded, along with five repertoires with anomalous nucleotide sharing. TCRdb obtained this table from immuneACCESS and retained in-frame rearrangements with V and J assigned. These tables miss some clones; where compared with another copy, unresolved V genes account for less than half of the shortfall, and the remainder is unexplained. V and J calls and clone size are those listed in that table; D and trimming were worked out from the DNA. For this sample the table gives around 150,000 clones, of which over 60% were detected only once. 3% of the sample belongs to the ten largest clones.

The cohort comprised some 730 healthy bone marrow donors. At the time of sampling, all cohort members were nominally healthy, though unrecorded immune exposures were likely present. The donor was CMV seropositive and belonged to the group of over 250 seropositive cohort members. A peripheral blood sample was collected from each donor, and TCR beta sequencing was performed on peripheral blood mononuclear cells. Genomic DNA extraction from the blood cell samples was performed with the Qiagen DNeasy Blood Extraction Kit. Trimming takes 3 bases off V and 0 bases off J; junction bases not matched to a gene: 3. In the germline V gene (reference sequence), CDR1 corresponds to PRHDT and CDR2 to FYEKMQ. The CDR3 has 15 amino acids, counting the end cysteine and phenylalanine. Left in the record is the CDR3 DNA by itself, 45 bases read in frame from the first base.

Sequencing was carried out using PBMCs. The clonotype was recovered from a woman in her 30s in good health and CMV-seropositive. The V gene is TRBV13 and the J gene is TRBJ1-2, and TRBD1 matches 8 of the central bases. The CDR3 corresponds to CASSFRDRPNYGYTF. The DNA sequence is TGTGCCAGCAGCTTCCGGGACAGGCCTAACTATGGCTACACCTTC.